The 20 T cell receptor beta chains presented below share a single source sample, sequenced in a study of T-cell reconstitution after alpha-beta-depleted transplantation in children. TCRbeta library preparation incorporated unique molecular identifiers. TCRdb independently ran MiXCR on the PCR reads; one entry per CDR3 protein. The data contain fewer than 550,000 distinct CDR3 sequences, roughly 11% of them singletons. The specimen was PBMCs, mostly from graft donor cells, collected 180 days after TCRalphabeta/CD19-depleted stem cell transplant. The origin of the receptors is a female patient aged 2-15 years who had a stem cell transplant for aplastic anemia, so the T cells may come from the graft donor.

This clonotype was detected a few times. CDR3 bases: TGCGCCAGCAGCCCATGGGGACTAGCGGGTACCTACGAGCAGTACTTC. Encoded protein: CASSPWGLAGTYEQYF. This rearrangement joins TRBV5-1 to TRBJ2-7; 12 bases line up with TRBD2. This CDR3 is built from 16 residues. V trimming: 4 bases; J trimming: 2 bases; junction bases outside the gene matches: 7. Germline CDR1 is SGHRS and CDR2 is YFSETQ.

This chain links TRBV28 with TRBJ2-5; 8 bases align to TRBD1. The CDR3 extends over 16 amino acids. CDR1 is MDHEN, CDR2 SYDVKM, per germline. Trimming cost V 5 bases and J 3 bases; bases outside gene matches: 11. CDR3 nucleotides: TGTGCCAGCAGTCCATTTAGGGAGGACAGGGAAGAGACCCAGTACTTC. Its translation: CASSPFREDREETQYF. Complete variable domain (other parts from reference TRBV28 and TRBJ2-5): DVKVTQSSRYLVKRTGEKVFLECVQDMDHENMFWYRQDPGLGLRLIYFSYDVKMKEKGDIPEGYSVSREKKERFSLILESASTNQTSMYLCASSPFREDREETQYFGPGTRLLVL.

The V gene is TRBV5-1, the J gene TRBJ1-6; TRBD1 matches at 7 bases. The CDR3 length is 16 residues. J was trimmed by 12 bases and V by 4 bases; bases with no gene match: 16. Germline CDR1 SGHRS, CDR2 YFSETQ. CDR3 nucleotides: TGCGCCAGCAGCCACGACTTGGGGACAGTCGGAAAACCCCTCCACTTT. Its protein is CASSHDLGTVGKPLHF.

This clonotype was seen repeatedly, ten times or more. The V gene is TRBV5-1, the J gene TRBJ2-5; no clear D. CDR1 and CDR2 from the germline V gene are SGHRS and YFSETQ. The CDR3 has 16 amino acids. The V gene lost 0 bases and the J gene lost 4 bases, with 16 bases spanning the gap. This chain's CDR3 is CASSLDSIGHRETQYF. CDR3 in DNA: TGCGCCAGCAGCTTGGATTCTATTGGTCATAGAGAGACCCAGTACTTC.

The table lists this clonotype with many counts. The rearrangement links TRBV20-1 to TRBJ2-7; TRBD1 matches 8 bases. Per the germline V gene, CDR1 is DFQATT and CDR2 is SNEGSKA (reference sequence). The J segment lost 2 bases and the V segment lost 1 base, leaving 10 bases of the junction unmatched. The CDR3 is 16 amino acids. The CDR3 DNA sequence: TGCAGTGCTAGAGCCGGGTGGAGACAGGGGACCTACGAGCAGTACTTC. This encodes CSARAGWRQGTYEQYF.

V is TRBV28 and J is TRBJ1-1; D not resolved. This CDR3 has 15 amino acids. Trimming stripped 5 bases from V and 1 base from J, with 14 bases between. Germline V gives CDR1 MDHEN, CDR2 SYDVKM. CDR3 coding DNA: TGTGCCAGCAGTCCCGAAATCTCCGGGAACACTGAAGCTTTCTTT. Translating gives CASSPEISGNTEAFF.

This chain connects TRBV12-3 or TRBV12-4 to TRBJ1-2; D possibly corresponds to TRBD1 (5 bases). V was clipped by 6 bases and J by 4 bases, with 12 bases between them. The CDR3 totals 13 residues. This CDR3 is CASSLDSAYGYTF. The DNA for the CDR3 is TGTGCCAGCAGCCTTGACAGTGCCTATGGCTACACCTTC.

As DNA, the CDR3 is TGTGCCAGCAGCGTAGATAGTCGACAGAGTGGGGATACGCAGTATTTT. Encoded protein: CASSVDSRQSGDTQYF. The chain is built from TRBV9 and TRBJ2-3, with D maybe TRBD1 (5 bases). The CDR3 is made up of 16 amino acids. Germline CDR1 reads SGDLS; CDR2 reads YYNGEE. V dropped 0 bases and J dropped 6 bases, with 17 bases sitting between them.

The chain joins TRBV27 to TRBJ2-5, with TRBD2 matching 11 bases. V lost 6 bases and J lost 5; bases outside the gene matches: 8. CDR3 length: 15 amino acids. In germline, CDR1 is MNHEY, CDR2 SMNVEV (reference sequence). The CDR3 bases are TGTGCCAGCAGCTCTAGCGGGAGGAGTAGGGAGACCCAGTACTTC. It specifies CASSSSGRSRETQYF.

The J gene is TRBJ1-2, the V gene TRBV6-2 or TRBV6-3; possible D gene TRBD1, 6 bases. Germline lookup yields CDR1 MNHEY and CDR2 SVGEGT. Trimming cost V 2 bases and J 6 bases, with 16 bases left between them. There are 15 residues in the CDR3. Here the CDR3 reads CASSYAGQRLHGYTF. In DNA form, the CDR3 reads TGTGCCAGCAGTTACGCAGGACAGAGGCTCCATGGCTACACCTTC.

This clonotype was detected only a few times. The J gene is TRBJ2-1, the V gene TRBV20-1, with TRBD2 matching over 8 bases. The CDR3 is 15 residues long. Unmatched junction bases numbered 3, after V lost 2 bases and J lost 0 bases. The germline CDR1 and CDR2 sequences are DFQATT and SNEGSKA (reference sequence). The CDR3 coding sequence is TGCAGTGCTAGATTAGCGGGGCTCTCCTACAATGAGCAGTTCTTC. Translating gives CSARLAGLSYNEQFF.

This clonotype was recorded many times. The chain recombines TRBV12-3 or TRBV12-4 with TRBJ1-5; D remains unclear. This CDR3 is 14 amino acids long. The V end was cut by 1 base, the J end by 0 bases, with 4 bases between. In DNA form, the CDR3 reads TGTGCCAGCAGTTTAGTAAATAGCAATCAGCCCCAGCATTTT. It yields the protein CASSLVNSNQPQHF.

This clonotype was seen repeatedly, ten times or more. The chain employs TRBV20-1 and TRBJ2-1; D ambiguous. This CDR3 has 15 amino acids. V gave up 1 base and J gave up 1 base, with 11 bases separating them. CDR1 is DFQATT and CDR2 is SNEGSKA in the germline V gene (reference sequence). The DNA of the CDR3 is TGCAGTGCTAGAGTCCTACTGAGGTCCTACAATGAGCAGTTCTTC. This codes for CSARVLLRSYNEQFF.

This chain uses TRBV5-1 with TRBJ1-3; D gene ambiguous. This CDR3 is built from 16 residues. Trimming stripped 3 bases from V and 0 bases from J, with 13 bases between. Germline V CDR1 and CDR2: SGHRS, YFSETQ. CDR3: CASSSGVESSGNTIYF. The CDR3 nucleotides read TGCGCCAGCAGCTCCGGTGTAGAGAGCTCTGGAAACACCATATATTTT.

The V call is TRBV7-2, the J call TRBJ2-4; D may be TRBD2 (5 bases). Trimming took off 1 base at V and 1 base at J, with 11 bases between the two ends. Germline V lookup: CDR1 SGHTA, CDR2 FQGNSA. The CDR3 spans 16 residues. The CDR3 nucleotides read TGTGCCAGCAGCTTAGATGGCAGGAGGGCCAAAAACATTCAGTACTTC. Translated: CASSLDGRRAKNIQYF.

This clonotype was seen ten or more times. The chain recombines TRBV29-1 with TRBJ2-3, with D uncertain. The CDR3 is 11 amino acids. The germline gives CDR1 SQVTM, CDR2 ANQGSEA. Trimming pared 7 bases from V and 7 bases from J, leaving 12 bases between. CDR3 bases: TGCAGCGCTGACCCTCAACATACGCAGTATTTT. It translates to CSADPQHTQYF.

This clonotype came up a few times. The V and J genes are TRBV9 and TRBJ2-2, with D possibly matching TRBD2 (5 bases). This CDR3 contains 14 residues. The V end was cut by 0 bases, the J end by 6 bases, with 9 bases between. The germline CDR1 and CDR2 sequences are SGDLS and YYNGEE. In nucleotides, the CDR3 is TGTGCCAGCAGCGTAGTGCCGGGGTCCGGGGAGCTGTTTTTT. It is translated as CASSVVPGSGELFF.

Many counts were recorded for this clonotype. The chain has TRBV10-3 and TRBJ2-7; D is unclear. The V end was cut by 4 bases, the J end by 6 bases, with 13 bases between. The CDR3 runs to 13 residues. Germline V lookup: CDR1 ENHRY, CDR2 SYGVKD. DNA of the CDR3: TGTGCCATCAGTGGGCAAGAGTTCGGCGAGCAGTACGTC. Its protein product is CAISGQEFGEQYV.

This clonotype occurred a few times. CDR3 sequence (DNA): TGTGCCAGCAGCGCGGAACATAGCAATCAGCCCCAGCATTTT. The encoded protein is CASSAEHSNQPQHF. This chain joins TRBV9 and TRBJ1-5; D call uncertain. From germline, CDR1 is SGDLS and CDR2 YYNGEE. Trimming took off 3 bases at V and 0 bases at J, with 7 bases between the two ends. This CDR3 contains 14 residues. Filled out from reference TRBV9 and TRBJ1-5, the complete variable domain reads DSGVTQTPKHLITATGQRVTLRCSPRSGDLSVYWYQQSLDQGLQFLIQYYNGEERAKGNILERFSAQQFPDLHSELNLSSLELGDSALYFCASSAEHSNQPQHFGDGTRLSIL.

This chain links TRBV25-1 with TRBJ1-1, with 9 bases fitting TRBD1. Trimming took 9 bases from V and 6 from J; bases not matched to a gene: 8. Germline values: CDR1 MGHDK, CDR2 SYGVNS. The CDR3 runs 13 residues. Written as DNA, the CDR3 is TGTGCCAGTGGGAGGACAGGGGAGGCTGAAGCTTTCTTT. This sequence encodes CASGRTGEAEAFF. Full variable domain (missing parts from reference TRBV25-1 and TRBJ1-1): EADIYQTPRYLVIGTGKKITLECSQTMGHDKMYWYQQDPGMELHLIHYSYGVNSTEKGDLSSESTVSRIRTEHFPLTLESARPSHTSQYLCASGRTGEAEAFFGQGTRLTVV.